This TCR beta chain was recovered during a study of blood T cell repertoires in COVID-19. This CDR3 has 14 amino acids. Trimming took off 2 bases at V and 6 bases at J, with 15 bases between the two ends. Per germline, CDR1 SGHDT and CDR2 YYEEEE. Assay: immunoSEQ multiplex PCR; the TCRdb copy retains only in-frame clones and omits some. In the table there are 300,000 to 450,000 clones, more than 70% of which are singletons. Material for sequencing was PBMCs or T cells enriched from blood (not recorded which). The rearrangement joins TRBV5-6 to TRBJ2-7; D may be TRBD1 (6 bases). The clonotype comes from a man aged 35-49 years in a cohort exposed to, infected with or recovered from COVID-19 (not recorded which). Written as DNA, the CDR3 is TGTGCCAGCAGCTTAACGACAGGAATATCCGAGCAGTACTTC. Residues: CASSLTTGISEQYF.